Presented here are 10 T cell receptor beta chains from one specimen sequenced in a study of T cells expressing NK-cell markers. TCRdb derives one entry per CDR3 protein from the 5' RACE reads, leaving out DNA. The table for this sample gives approximately 150,000 distinct CDR3 sequences. Sequencing was performed on blood T cells: a sorted CD56 or NKG2C T cell subset, CD4+ or CD8+ T cells, or bulk PBMC T cells (not recorded which). These receptors were obtained from a man in his late teens or twenties in good health.

This sequence joins TRBV25-1 and TRBJ2-1; lacking DNA, the TRBD1 call made by TCRdb goes unchecked. The germline V gene has CDR1 MGHDK and CDR2 SYGVNS. The CDR3 is 13 residues long. CDR3 protein: CASSPPGANEQFF.

The V gene is TRBV19, the J gene TRBJ2-7; TCRdb calls TRBD2, which cannot be checked without DNA. Germline V gene lookup returns CDR1 LNHDA and CDR2 SQIVND (reference sequence). The CDR3 extends over 15 amino acids. Here the CDR3 reads CASARWLAGESEQYF.

This sequence joins TRBV2 and TRBJ2-3. Germline V gene sequence: CDR1 SNHLY, CDR2 FYNNEI. The CDR3 covers 15 residues. CDR3: CASSLAGTNTDTQYF.

V usage is TRBV5-1 and J usage is TRBJ1-1; the TCRdb D gene call, TRBD1, has no DNA to confirm it. Germline CDR1 is SGHRS and CDR2 is YFSETQ. The CDR3 length is 16 residues. The CDR3 spells CASSFRPGQENTEAFF.

The chain joins TRBV12-3 or TRBV12-4 to TRBJ1-1. There are 15 residues in the CDR3. This chain's CDR3 is CASSLGRPVNTEAFF.

The chain couples TRBV6-1 to TRBJ2-7; checking the TCRdb D call of TRBD2 is not possible without DNA. Germline V CDR1 and CDR2: MNHNS, SASEGT. The CDR3 extends over 15 amino acids. The CDR3 sequence: CASREVTSGTYEQYF.

V is TRBV20-1 and J is TRBJ2-2; checking the TCRdb D call of TRBD2 is not possible without DNA. The CDR3 has 18 residues. Germline loops: CDR1 DFQATT, CDR2 SNEGSKA (reference sequence). The CDR3 protein is CSAREWDLAEANTGELFF.

The chain is built from TRBV19 and TRBJ2-1; lacking DNA, the TRBD2 call made by TCRdb goes unchecked. This CDR3 region has 17 residues. Germline CDR1 and CDR2: LNHDA and SQIVND (reference sequence). CDR3 loop: CASSPWTSGHSYNEQFF.

The chain combines TRBV15 with TRBJ1-6; TCRdb picks TRBD1, but there is no DNA to check that call. In germline, CDR1 is LNHNV, CDR2 YYDKDF (reference sequence). This CDR3 contains 14 residues. CDR3 sequence reads: CATSRDRRGSPLHF. Drawing the rest from reference TRBV15 and TRBJ1-6, the complete variable domain is DAMVIQNPRYQVTQFGKPVTLSCSQTLNHNVMYWYQQKSSQAPKLLFHYYDKDFNNEADTPDNFQSRRPNTSFCFLDIRSPGLGDTAMYLCATSRDRRGSPLHFGNGTRLTVT.

CDR3 protein: CASSEGQSLNTEAFF. The chain is built from TRBV5-1 and TRBJ1-1; absent DNA, TCRdb's TRBD1 call cannot be checked. CDR1 and CDR2 (germline): SGHRS, YFSETQ. The CDR3 consists of 15 residues.